This TCR beta chain was profiled in a study of regulatory T cells in long-lasting Graves disease. General observations from the study: Accuracy was perhaps lowered by the small sample size.

At least ten counts were recorded for this clonotype. The antigen remains undetermined. Investigators prepared the TCR beta libraries by applying iRepertoire HTBI primers and Arm-PCR of CDR3 regions. Authors' data handling: Analysis of the samples identified 60 to 75 TRBV and 14 TRBJ segments. From the multiplex PCR reads, TCRdb called clonotypes with MiXCR, one entry per CDR3 protein. Here the V and J calls rest on TCRdb's processing, not on the authors' analysis. The sample holds roughly 500,000 distinct CDR3 sequences, roughly a fifth seen once. Time point in this sample: persistent/refractory GD, antithyroid drugs over 5 years with positive TRAb. Scientists built the TCR library using RNA that was extracted from PBMCs. A volume of nine milliliters of peripheral blood was collected in EDTA tubes. The V end was cut by 10 bases, the J end by 8 bases, with 17 bases between. The CDR3 is 12 amino acids. Germline CDR1 is ENHRY and CDR2 is SYGVKD.

This TCR derives from a female donor with Graves disease. Sequencing was performed on peripheral blood mononuclear cells (PBMCs), taken when the disease was refractory, from a patient treated with antithyroid drugs. The chain combines TRBV10-3 with TRBJ1-2; the D gene is possibly TRBD1 (5 bases). The CDR3 spells CATRDGVWGYTF. The CDR3 DNA sequence: TGTGCCACTAGGGACGGGGTATGGGGCTACACCTTC.